The rows below give T cell receptor beta chains drawn from one sample of a study of early T cells in non-severe SARS-CoV-2 infection. One entry per CDR3 protein, called by TCRdb with MiXCR from the 5' RACE reads. The sample holds about 39,000 distinct CDR3 sequences; 5.5% are singletons and the top ten take 4.4%. The material was whole blood, obtained at baseline. These receptors came from an adult who was a healthcare worker with PCR-confirmed SARS-CoV-2 infection or an uninfected control (not recorded which). Each CDR3 is given with its conserved first and last residue. The order of the fields is CDR3 DNA, CDR3 protein, D gene, clone size, V gene, J gene. D genes are given only for firm matches. Only some rows state a clone size, as once, few, many or a class for expanded clones.

CDR3 DNA: TGTGCCAGCAGTTTACGTGGGCCAGGATCGGAGCAGTACTTC
CDR3 protein: CASSLRGPGSEQYF
D gene: .
clone size: many
V gene: TRBV12-3/TRBV12-4
J gene: TRBJ2-7

CDR3 DNA: TGCAGTGCTAGCTGGCTAGGCGGGTACAATGAGCAGTTCTTC
CDR3 protein: CSASWLGGYNEQFF
D gene: .
clone size: many
V gene: TRBV20-1
J gene: TRBJ2-1

CDR3 DNA: TGTGCCAGCAGCTTAGACCGGGGACAGCCCCAGCATTTT
CDR3 protein: CASSLDRGQPQHF
D gene: .
clone size: many
V gene: TRBV7-2
J gene: TRBJ1-5

CDR3 DNA: TGTGCCAGCAGCCCCGACAGGTTCTATGGCTACACCTTC
CDR3 protein: CASSPDRFYGYTF
D gene: .
clone size: many
V gene: TRBV7-2
J gene: TRBJ1-2

CDR3 DNA: TGTGCCAGCATCGGACAGGGTAATTCACCCCTCCACTTT
CDR3 protein: CASIGQGNSPLHF
D gene: TRBD1
clone size: few
V gene: TRBV12-3/TRBV12-4
J gene: TRBJ1-6

CDR3 DNA: TGTGCCAGCAGACAAACCCGACAGGTCGGGGAGCTGTTTTTT
CDR3 protein: CASRQTRQVGELFF
D gene: .
clone size: .
V gene: TRBV7-2
J gene: TRBJ2-2

CDR3 DNA: TGCAGCGCCCACGACGGTACCTATGGCTACACCTTC
CDR3 protein: CSAHDGTYGYTF
D gene: .
clone size: many
V gene: TRBV29-1
J gene: TRBJ1-2

CDR3 DNA: TGTGCCAGCAGCTTTAGAGGGTCCCTGGGGCCCCAGCATTTT
CDR3 protein: CASSFRGSLGPQHF
D gene: .
clone size: many
V gene: TRBV5-6
J gene: TRBJ1-5

CDR3 DNA: TGTGCCAGTGGCGGACGGAGAATACGCTACGAGCAGTACTTC
CDR3 protein: CASGGRRIRYEQYF
D gene: .
clone size: many
V gene: TRBV12-3/TRBV12-4
J gene: TRBJ2-7

CDR3 DNA: TGTGCCAGTAATGAGCGGGGGAGCTCAACCTACGAGCAGTACTTC
CDR3 protein: CASNERGSSTYEQYF
D gene: TRBD2
clone size: .
V gene: TRBV19
J gene: TRBJ2-7

CDR3 DNA: TGCAGCTCCGACACCGGGGGGCTAGCGGGAGGGGATACGCAGTATTTT
CDR3 protein: CSSDTGGLAGGDTQYF
D gene: TRBD2
clone size: many
V gene: TRBV29-1
J gene: TRBJ2-3

CDR3 DNA: TGTGCCAGCAGTTGCCTCGAGGCCAGTTCCTGCAATGAGCAGTTCTTC
CDR3 protein: CASSCLEASSCNEQFF
D gene: .
clone size: many
V gene: TRBV6-7
J gene: TRBJ2-1

CDR3 DNA: TGTGCCGCATACAGGGTTACTGAAGCTTTCTTT
CDR3 protein: CAAYRVTEAFF
D gene: .
clone size: many
V gene: TRBV6-1
J gene: TRBJ1-1

CDR3 DNA: TGTGCCAGCAGCACCTTTGGGGGACCAGCCTACGAGCAGTACTTC
CDR3 protein: CASSTFGGPAYEQYF
D gene: .
clone size: many
V gene: TRBV27
J gene: TRBJ2-7

CDR3 DNA: TGTGCCAGCAGGCCCGTAAGTATCTACGAGCAGTACTTC
CDR3 protein: CASRPVSIYEQYF
D gene: .
clone size: many
V gene: TRBV13
J gene: TRBJ2-7

CDR3 DNA: TGTGCCAGCAGCTCCCCGGACCCGGTCTCTTACAATGAGCAGTTCTTC
CDR3 protein: CASSSPDPVSYNEQFF
D gene: .
clone size: many
V gene: TRBV6-5
J gene: TRBJ2-1

CDR3 DNA: TGTGCCAGCAGCTACGGACAGGGAGGAAGTGGCTACACCTTC
CDR3 protein: CASSYGQGGSGYTF
D gene: TRBD1
clone size: many
V gene: TRBV12-3/TRBV12-4
J gene: TRBJ1-2

CDR3 DNA: TGTGCCAGCAGTGAGCAGGGTATCCACGAGCAGTACTTC
CDR3 protein: CASSEQGIHEQYF
D gene: .
clone size: many
V gene: TRBV2
J gene: TRBJ2-7

CDR3 DNA: TGTGCCTGGAGTAAACTTGGGACAGGGGGACTTTCTGGGGCCAACGTCCTGACTTTC
CDR3 protein: CAWSKLGTGGLSGANVLTF
D gene: TRBD1
clone size: many
V gene: TRBV30
J gene: TRBJ2-6

CDR3 DNA: TGCAGTGCCCCCAATGAAGGACCCGAGCAGTACTTC
CDR3 protein: CSAPNEGPEQYF
D gene: .
clone size: many
V gene: TRBV20-1
J gene: TRBJ2-7

CDR3 DNA: TGCAGTGCTTATCTCCCCGGGACAGGGGACGTTAGGGAGCAGTACTTC
CDR3 protein: CSAYLPGTGDVREQYF
D gene: TRBD1
clone size: many
V gene: TRBV20-1
J gene: TRBJ2-7

CDR3 DNA: TGTGCCAGCACCCGAAGAGGCACTGAAGCTTTCTTT
CDR3 protein: CASTRRGTEAFF
D gene: .
clone size: many
V gene: TRBV12-3/TRBV12-4
J gene: TRBJ1-1

CDR3 DNA: TGTGCCAGCAGTTACTCAACAGGGAGGAGAGGGAACATTCAGTACTTC
CDR3 protein: CASSYSTGRRGNIQYF
D gene: .
clone size: .
V gene: TRBV6-2/TRBV6-3
J gene: TRBJ2-4

CDR3 DNA: TGTGCCATCAGTGAGACTAGCGGGGGACGGACTGAGCAGTTCTTC
CDR3 protein: CAISETSGGRTEQFF
D gene: TRBD2
clone size: many
V gene: TRBV10-3
J gene: TRBJ2-1

CDR3 DNA: TGTGCCAGCAGTCCAAGTCCCGGGACAGGGGGCACTGAAGCTTTCTTT
CDR3 protein: CASSPSPGTGGTEAFF
D gene: TRBD1
clone size: many
V gene: TRBV6-1
J gene: TRBJ1-1

CDR3 DNA: TGCGCCAGCAGCTTGGTCGACAGGGTTGGGGCCAACGTCCTGACTTTC
CDR3 protein: CASSLVDRVGANVLTF
D gene: TRBD1
clone size: .
V gene: TRBV5-1
J gene: TRBJ2-6

CDR3 DNA: TGTGCCAGTAGTATAGTGGGGGCGTACCAAGAGACCCAGTACTTC
CDR3 protein: CASSIVGAYQETQYF
D gene: .
clone size: many
V gene: TRBV19
J gene: TRBJ2-5

CDR3 DNA: TGCGCCAGCAGCTTGGCCGTCCACCAGTTCTTC
CDR3 protein: CASSLAVHQFF
D gene: .
clone size: medium-sized
V gene: TRBV5-1
J gene: TRBJ2-1

CDR3 DNA: TGTGCCAGCAGCCCAGAGAACTACGAGCAGTACTTC
CDR3 protein: CASSPENYEQYF
D gene: .
clone size: many
V gene: TRBV7-8
J gene: TRBJ2-7

CDR3 DNA: TGCGCCAGTAGTGACTCCTCTAGCACAGATACGCAGTATTTT
CDR3 protein: CASSDSSSTDTQYF
D gene: .
clone size: few
V gene: TRBV5-1
J gene: TRBJ2-3

CDR3 DNA: TGTGCCAGTGACGGGACAGAGGAGTCCGAGCAGTACTTC
CDR3 protein: CASDGTEESEQYF
D gene: TRBD1
clone size: .
V gene: TRBV25-1
J gene: TRBJ2-7

CDR3 DNA: TGTGCCAGCAGTTACAGACGCGGGGTGGGCACAGATACGCAGTATTTT
CDR3 protein: CASSYRRGVGTDTQYF
D gene: .
clone size: few
V gene: TRBV6-5
J gene: TRBJ2-3

CDR3 DNA: TGTGCCAGCTGGGGACGGAGCTCCTACGAGCAGTACTTC
CDR3 protein: CASWGRSSYEQYF
D gene: .
clone size: many
V gene: TRBV6-6
J gene: TRBJ2-7

CDR3 DNA: TGCAGTGCTAGAGATCCGCGACAGAGTGGAGAGACCCAGTACTTC
CDR3 protein: CSARDPRQSGETQYF
D gene: .
clone size: few
V gene: TRBV20-1
J gene: TRBJ2-5

CDR3 DNA: TGTGCCAGCAGCCCCAGTAATAGGGGTGAAGCTTTCTTT
CDR3 protein: CASSPSNRGEAFF
D gene: .
clone size: many
V gene: TRBV6-6
J gene: TRBJ1-1

CDR3 DNA: TGCGCCAGCAGCCAAGGAAGGGGGGCTAACACAGATACGCAGTATTTT
CDR3 protein: CASSQGRGANTDTQYF
D gene: .
clone size: many
V gene: TRBV4-3
J gene: TRBJ2-3

CDR3 DNA: TGTGCCAGCAGTCCCGGGACGACTAGCACAGATACGCAGTATTTT
CDR3 protein: CASSPGTTSTDTQYF
D gene: .
clone size: many
V gene: TRBV6-6
J gene: TRBJ2-3

CDR3 DNA: TGTGCCAGCAGCTACGGACTAGCGGCCACCTACGAGCAGTACTTC
CDR3 protein: CASSYGLAATYEQYF
D gene: TRBD2
clone size: many
V gene: TRBV7-8
J gene: TRBJ2-7

CDR3 DNA: TGTGCCAGCAGCTTGGGGGTAGGGGCGTTCCACACCTTC
CDR3 protein: CASSLGVGAFHTF
D gene: .
clone size: many
V gene: TRBV5-5
J gene: TRBJ1-2

CDR3 DNA: TGTGCCAGCTCACCAGACAGGGCTCCTATACTTAACTATGGCTACACCTTC
CDR3 protein: CASSPDRAPILNYGYTF
D gene: TRBD1
clone size: many
V gene: TRBV18
J gene: TRBJ1-2

CDR3 DNA: TGTGCCACCAGTGATTTAAGCACTGAAGCTTTCTTT
CDR3 protein: CATSDLSTEAFF
D gene: .
clone size: many
V gene: TRBV24-1
J gene: TRBJ1-1

CDR3 DNA: TGTGCCAGCAGCTCCCTAGCGGGAGTGGGCGGGGAGCTGTTTTTT
CDR3 protein: CASSSLAGVGGELFF
D gene: TRBD2
clone size: many
V gene: TRBV7-6
J gene: TRBJ2-2

CDR3 DNA: TGCAGCGTTAGGGACCTTAATGAAAAACTGTTTTTT
CDR3 protein: CSVRDLNEKLFF
D gene: .
clone size: few
V gene: TRBV29-1
J gene: TRBJ1-4

CDR3 DNA: TGCGCCAGCAGTGAGTCGACAATTCGGACCGAGCAGTACTTC
CDR3 protein: CASSESTIRTEQYF
D gene: .
clone size: many
V gene: TRBV10-1
J gene: TRBJ2-7

CDR3 DNA: TGTGCCAGCAGCTTAGACCTCAGCGGTGAGTTGGGAAATGAGCAGTTCTTC
CDR3 protein: CASSLDLSGELGNEQFF
D gene: .
clone size: many
V gene: TRBV11-2
J gene: TRBJ2-1

CDR3 DNA: TGTGCCAGCAGTGAACTGGGTTGGGGCACAGATACGCAGTATTTT
CDR3 protein: CASSELGWGTDTQYF
D gene: .
clone size: many
V gene: TRBV2
J gene: TRBJ2-3

CDR3 DNA: TGTGCCACAAAGACAGGGGGCGCTTATTCACCCCTCCACTTT
CDR3 protein: CATKTGGAYSPLHF
D gene: TRBD1
clone size: .
V gene: TRBV2
J gene: TRBJ1-6

CDR3 DNA: TGCGCCAGCAGCCTCAATGCGGGACAAGAGCATGGCTACACCTTC
CDR3 protein: CASSLNAGQEHGYTF
D gene: .
clone size: many
V gene: TRBV4-3
J gene: TRBJ1-2

CDR3 DNA: TGCGCCAGCAGTGAACAACCCAACGATAAGCAGTATTTT
CDR3 protein: CASSEQPNDKQYF
D gene: .
clone size: many
V gene: TRBV10-2
J gene: TRBJ2-3

CDR3 DNA: TGTGCCAGCAGCCAAGACCCAAGGACTGAAGCTTTCTTT
CDR3 protein: CASSQDPRTEAFF
D gene: .
clone size: few
V gene: TRBV4-2
J gene: TRBJ1-1

CDR3 DNA: TGTGCCAGCAGCCCCCGGGACACGACCTACGAGCAGTACTTC
CDR3 protein: CASSPRDTTYEQYF
D gene: .
clone size: .
V gene: TRBV9
J gene: TRBJ2-7

CDR3 DNA: TGCAGTGCCCGAGGAGCCAATTACGAGCAGTACTTC
CDR3 protein: CSARGANYEQYF
D gene: .
clone size: many
V gene: TRBV20-1
J gene: TRBJ2-7